The source of this TCR beta chain is a study of blood T cells in healthy people across ages. Alongside a J-beta primer mix, a sample-barcoded 5' primer served in a second PCR lasting roughly 6 to 11 cycles. TCRdb redid the calling of the 5' RACE reads with MiXCR, one entry per CDR3 protein. Among roughly 1 million distinct CDR3 sequences listed, less than 25% were seen once. Looked up from germline, CDR1 is SQVTM and CDR2 is ANQGSEA. The CDR3 totals 13 residues. This clonotype was found a few times. These data were also reused for a study on T cells of mothers and their children. That study adds: Each mother gave over 8.5 million TCR beta CDR3 reads; each child, some 2.8 million.

The receptor was derived from a girl aged 2-9 years in good health. The sequenced sample consisted of blood. The V gene is TRBV29-1, the J gene TRBJ2-5; D is unclear. Gene TRBJ2-1 matches the end of the DNA better, so the J call may be wrong. CDR3 sequence: CSVRLYSSHEQFF. The CDR3 DNA follows: TGCAGCGTTCGACTCTATTCCTCCCATGAGCAGTTCTTC.